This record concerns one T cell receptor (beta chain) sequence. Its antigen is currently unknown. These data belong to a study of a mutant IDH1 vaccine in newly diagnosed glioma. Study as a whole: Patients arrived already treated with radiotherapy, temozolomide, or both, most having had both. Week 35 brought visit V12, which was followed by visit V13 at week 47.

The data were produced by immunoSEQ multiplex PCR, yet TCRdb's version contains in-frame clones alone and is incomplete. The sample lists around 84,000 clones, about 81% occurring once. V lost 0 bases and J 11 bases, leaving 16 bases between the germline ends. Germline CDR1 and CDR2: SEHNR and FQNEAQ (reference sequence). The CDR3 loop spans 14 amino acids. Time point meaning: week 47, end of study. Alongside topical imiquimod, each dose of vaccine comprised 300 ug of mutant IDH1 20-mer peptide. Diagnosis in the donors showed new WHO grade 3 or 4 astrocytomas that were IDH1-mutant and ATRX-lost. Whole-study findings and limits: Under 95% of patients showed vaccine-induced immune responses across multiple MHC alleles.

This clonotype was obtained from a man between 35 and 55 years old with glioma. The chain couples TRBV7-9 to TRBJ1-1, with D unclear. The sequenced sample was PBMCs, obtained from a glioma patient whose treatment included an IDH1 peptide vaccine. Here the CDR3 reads CASSLAGRPVAAFF. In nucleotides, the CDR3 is TGTGCCAGCAGCTTAGCGGGTCGTCCAGTGGCGGCTTTCTTT.